These T cell receptor beta chains were read from a single sample in a study of T cells in Graves' hyperthyroidism and ophthalmopathy. TCRdb ran MiXCR on the multiplex PCR reads and lists one entry per CDR3 protein. The top ten clones hold 35% to 45% of a sample with 250,000 to 300,000 distinct CDR3 sequences, 15% to 20% of them seen once. Material: blood. The receptors derive from a man over 45 with Graves' ophthalmopathy. Both conserved end residues are part of each CDR3.

j_call v_call cdr3_aa
TRBJ2-1 TRBV20-1 CSAPRGTSPYNEQFF
TRBJ2-7 TRBV2 CASSEFAGGEQYF
TRBJ2-7 TRBV9 CASSAGGTSGEQYF
TRBJ2-5 TRBV30 CAWSRRETQYF
TRBJ2-1 TRBV20-1 CSATLAGLYNEQFF
TRBJ2-3 TRBV6-1 CASRNRGGHTDTQYF
TRBJ2-3 TRBV6-2/TRBV6-3 CASSQGLGRLADTQYF
TRBJ2-1 TRBV20-1 CSATTSGGAYNEQFF
TRBJ2-1 TRBV27 CASSLSPSYNEQFF
TRBJ2-3 TRBV6-1 CATKAWRISDTQYF
TRBJ2-3 TRBV2 CASGGLAGFTDTQYF
TRBJ2-7 TRBV3-1 CASSQGLGEQYF
TRBJ2-7 TRBV6-5 CASSYSSGVYEQYF
TRBJ2-3 TRBV5-1 CASSLALAGDTQYF
TRBJ2-3 TRBV9 CASSEPAGGLDTQYF
TRBJ2-7 TRBV5-1 CASSLGMGAGFYEQYF
TRBJ1-1 TRBV6-1 CASSVDLNTEAFF
TRBJ1-5 TRBV20-1 CSARQGAGNQPQHF
TRBJ2-1 TRBV7-3 CASSLVLATYNEQFF
TRBJ1-1 TRBV5-5 CASSSFPRTEAFF
TRBJ1-1 TRBV10-3 CAISDGPLGGRDTEAFF
TRBJ2-1 TRBV7-8 CASSLTGTSGSSEQFF
TRBJ1-2 TRBV28 CASSSAGLYGYTF
TRBJ1-5 TRBV4-1 CASSQGGQGNQPQHF
TRBJ2-1 TRBV2 CASRARPEVGEQFF
TRBJ2-7 TRBV20-1 CSAKRGRGTYEQYF
TRBJ2-6 TRBV30 CAYPGQGSSGANVLTF
TRBJ2-1 TRBV19 CASSRLAGGSSYNEQFF
TRBJ2-1 TRBV28 CASSLGLAMGFDNEQFF
TRBJ2-7 TRBV7-6 CASSLNGENINEQYF
TRBJ2-1 TRBV28 CASSSPIAAPGGWSSYNEQFF
TRBJ2-3 TRBV7-3 CASSFVEGTQYF
TRBJ1-4 TRBV6-8 CARGDSRTTNEKLFF
TRBJ2-3 TRBV12-3/TRBV12-4 CASRRGGATDTQYF
TRBJ1-2 TRBV29-1 CSVAGQGSWDGYTF
TRBJ1-1 TRBV10-3 CAISDRQGLGNTEAFF
TRBJ2-2 TRBV28 CASNTGNPGELFF
TRBJ2-7 TRBV10-2 CAIQTWTGSSYEQYF
TRBJ2-5 TRBV19 CASSISGDQETQYF
TRBJ1-3 TRBV20-1 CSARRGSGNTIYF
TRBJ2-7 TRBV5-1 CASSSGPGAYEQYF
TRBJ2-7 TRBV5-1 CASSISYEQYF
TRBJ2-3 TRBV7-3 CASSEGGWDTQYF
TRBJ1-3 TRBV6-6 CASSYSLSAGNTIYF
TRBJ1-4 TRBV12-3/TRBV12-4 CASSPGLGVTTNEKLFF
TRBJ2-3 TRBV19 CASSIIYWGTATDTQYF
TRBJ2-3 TRBV7-2 CASSVGSSTDTQYF
TRBJ2-7 TRBV18 CASSQRTTPVVYEQYF
TRBJ2-1 TRBV3-1 CASSWIGNEQFF
TRBJ2-1 TRBV11-3 CASSLTSGRANEQFF
TRBJ2-1 TRBV29-1 CSVESSYNEQFF
TRBJ2-2 TRBV29-1 CSELWGRDGELFF
TRBJ2-7 TRBV20-1 CSARGQVSVYEQYF